Sequencing of this TCR beta chain was carried out in a study of blood T cell repertoires in COVID-19. Study details: Acute-phase and convalescent COVID-19 samples originated in the United States, Italy and Spain.

Cohort placement rested on clinical history that participants reported themselves. Original handling: Reference gene primer amplification gave nucleated cell count estimates. Profiling relied on immunoSEQ multiplex PCR, and the TCRdb table lists in-frame clones only, not all of them. The V and J calls and the clone size are those of that table, but D and trimming were determined from the DNA. The sample carries about 370,000 clones, approximately 92% recorded once. CDR3 length: 16 residues. V dropped 0 bases and J dropped 7; count of bases not matched to a gene: 8. In germline, CDR1 is ENHRY, CDR2 SYGVKD.

The receptor was derived from a man between 18 and 35 years old who had recovered from COVID-19. The specimen was PBMCs or T cells enriched from blood (not recorded which). The V and J genes are TRBV10-3 and TRBJ2-1; 8 nucleotides agree with TRBD1. Written as DNA, the CDR3 is TGTGCCATCAGTGAGTCTCCTGGACAGGGCCGGAATGAGCAGTTCTTC. Translating it yields CAISESPGQGRNEQFF.